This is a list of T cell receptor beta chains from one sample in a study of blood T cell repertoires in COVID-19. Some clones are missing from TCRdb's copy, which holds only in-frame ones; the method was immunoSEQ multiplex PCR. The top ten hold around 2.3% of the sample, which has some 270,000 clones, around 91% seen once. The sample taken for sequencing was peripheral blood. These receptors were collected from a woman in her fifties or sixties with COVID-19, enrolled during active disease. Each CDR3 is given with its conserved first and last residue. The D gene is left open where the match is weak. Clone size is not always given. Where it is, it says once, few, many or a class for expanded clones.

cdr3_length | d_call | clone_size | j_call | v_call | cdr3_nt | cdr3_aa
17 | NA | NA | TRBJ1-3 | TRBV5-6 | TGTGCCAGCAGCCCGGATGGGGGGGGCTTATCTGGAAACACCATATATTTT | CASSPDGGGLSGNTIYF
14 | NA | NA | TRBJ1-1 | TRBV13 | TGTGCCAGCAGCACGGGACATTTGAACACTGAAGCTTTCTTT | CASSTGHLNTEAFF
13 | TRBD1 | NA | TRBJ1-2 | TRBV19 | TGTGCCAGTAGTATGGGACAGGTCTATGGCTACACCTTC | CASSMGQVYGYTF
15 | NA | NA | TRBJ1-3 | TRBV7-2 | TGTGCCAGCAACCCCACAGGACCAACTGGAAACACCATATATTTT | CASNPTGPTGNTIYF
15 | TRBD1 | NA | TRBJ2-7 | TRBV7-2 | TGTGCCAGCACCCAACAAATTCAACAGGGGTACGAGCAGTACTTC | CASTQQIQQGYEQYF
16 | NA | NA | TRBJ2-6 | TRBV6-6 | TGTGCCAGCAGTGGGGGCCGAACCTCTGGGGCCAACGTCCTGACTTTC | CASSGGRTSGANVLTF
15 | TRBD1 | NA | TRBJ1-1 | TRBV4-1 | TGCGCCAGCAGCCAAAGCGGACAGGGTAACACTGAAGCTTTCTTT | CASSQSGQGNTEAFF
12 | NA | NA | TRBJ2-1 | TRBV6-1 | TGTGCCAGCAGTGAACGGCGGGATGAGCAGTTCTTC | CASSERRDEQFF
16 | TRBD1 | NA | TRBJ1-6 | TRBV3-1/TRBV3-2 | TGTGCCAGCAGCCGAGGAAGACAGGGTGGTTATTCACCCCTCCACTTT | CASSRGRQGGYSPLHF
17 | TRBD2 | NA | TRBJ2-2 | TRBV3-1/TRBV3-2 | TGTGCCAGCAGCCAACCACTAGCGGGGGTTGACACCGGGGAGCTGTTTTTT | CASSQPLAGVDTGELFF
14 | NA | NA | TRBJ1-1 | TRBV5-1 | TGCGCCAGCAGCTTTGTGGACAGTATGACTGAAGCTTTCTTT | CASSFVDSMTEAFF
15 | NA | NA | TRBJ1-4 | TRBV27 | TGTGCCAGCAGTCCCCGACTGGGAACTAATGAAAAACTGTTTTTT | CASSPRLGTNEKLFF
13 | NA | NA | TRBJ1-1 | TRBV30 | TGTGCCTGGAGCGACTCCCGCAACACTGAAGCTTTCTTT | CAWSDSRNTEAFF
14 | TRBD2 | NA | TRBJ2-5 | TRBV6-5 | TGTGCCAGCAGTTCTCGCCCGGGAGGTGGGACCCAGTACTTC | CASSSRPGGGTQYF
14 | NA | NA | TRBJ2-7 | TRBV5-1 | TGCGCCAGCGCGACGGAGCGAGCACACTACGAGCAGTACTTC | CASATERAHYEQYF
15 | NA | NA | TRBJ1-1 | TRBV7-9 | TGTGCCAGCAGCTCCTCCGTCTCAGGTTTGGCTGAAGCTTTCTTT | CASSSSVSGLAEAFF
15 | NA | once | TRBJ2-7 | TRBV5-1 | TGCGCCAGCAGCTTGGACGCAGGGGCCTCCTACGAGCAGTACTTC | CASSLDAGASYEQYF
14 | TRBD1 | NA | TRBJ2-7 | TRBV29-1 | TGCAGCGTTGTAACGCGCCTGACAGGGCACGAGCAGTACTTC | CSVVTRLTGHEQYF
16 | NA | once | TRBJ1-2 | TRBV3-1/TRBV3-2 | TGTGCCAGCAGCCAAGATAGGGTTGGAGGGGAACGTGGCTACACCTTC | CASSQDRVGGERGYTF
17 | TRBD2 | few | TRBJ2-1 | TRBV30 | TGTGCCTGGAACCGGCGGGCTAGCGGGAGAACCTACAATGAGCAGTTCTTC | CAWNRRASGRTYNEQFF
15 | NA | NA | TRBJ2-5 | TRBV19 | TGTGCCAGTAGCGAGGACAGGGTGGGAGGGGAGACCCAGTACTTC | CASSEDRVGGETQYF
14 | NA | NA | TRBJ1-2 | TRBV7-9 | TGTGCCAGCAGCTTTCGGAGAACAAACTATGGCTACACCTTC | CASSFRRTNYGYTF
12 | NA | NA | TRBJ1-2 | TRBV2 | TGTGCCAGCTACAGGATTAACTATGGCTACACCTTC | CASYRINYGYTF
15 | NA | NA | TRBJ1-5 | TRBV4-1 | TGCGCCAGCAGCCAAGGGCAGGCAGGCTACCAGCCCCAGCATTTT | CASSQGQAGYQPQHF
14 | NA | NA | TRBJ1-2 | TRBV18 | TGTGCCAGCTCACCACAAGCCCAGGGTCCTGGCTACACCTTC | CASSPQAQGPGYTF
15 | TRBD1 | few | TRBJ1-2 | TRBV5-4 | TGTGCCAGCAGTAAGGACAGGGGACAATCCTATGGCTACACCTTC | CASSKDRGQSYGYTF
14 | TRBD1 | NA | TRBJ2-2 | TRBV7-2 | TGTGCCAGCAGCGTAAACAGGGGTACCGGGGAGCTGTTTTTT | CASSVNRGTGELFF
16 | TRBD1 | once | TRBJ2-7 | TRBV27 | TGTGCCAGCAGTTTACTACAGGGGGCAGGACAGGACGAGCAGTACTTC | CASSLLQGAGQDEQYF
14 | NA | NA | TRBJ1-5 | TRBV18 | TGTGCCAGCTCACCACCAGGAGGCAATCAGCCCCAGCATTTT | CASSPPGGNQPQHF
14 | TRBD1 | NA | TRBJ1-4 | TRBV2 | TGTGCCAGCAGGGTGACAGGGACTGGTGAAAAACTGTTTTTT | CASRVTGTGEKLFF
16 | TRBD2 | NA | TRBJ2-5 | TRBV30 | TGTGCCTGGAGCAGCGGGACTAGCGGGGGCACGGAGACCCAGTACTTC | CAWSSGTSGGTETQYF
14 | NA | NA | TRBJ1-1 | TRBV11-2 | TGTGCCAGCAGCTCAGAAGGGAGGGACACTGAAGCTTTCTTT | CASSSEGRDTEAFF
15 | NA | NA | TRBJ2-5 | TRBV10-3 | TGTGCCATCAGGCCGGGAACCTCGATCCAAGAGACCCAGTACTTC | CAIRPGTSIQETQYF
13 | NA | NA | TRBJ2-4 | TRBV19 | TGTGCCAGTAGTATAGATCTCAGAAACATTCAGTACTTC | CASSIDLRNIQYF
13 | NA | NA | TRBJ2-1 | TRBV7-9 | TGTGCCAGCAGCTTCACAGGGAATAGTGAGCAGTTCTTC | CASSFTGNSEQFF
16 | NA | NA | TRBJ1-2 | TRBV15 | TGTGCCACCAGCAATTCCGGGTCCTCGGCGTCCTATGGCTACACCTTC | CATSNSGSSASYGYTF
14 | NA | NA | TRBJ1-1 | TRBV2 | TGTGCCAGCAGTGCCGAAACCGGACAGTTAAAAGCTTTCTTT | CASSAETGQLKAFF
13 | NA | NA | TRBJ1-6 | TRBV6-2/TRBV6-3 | TGTGCCAGCAGTTACGTAGCGGATTCACCCCTCCACTTT | CASSYVADSPLHF
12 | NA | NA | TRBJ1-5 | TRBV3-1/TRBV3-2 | TGTGCCAGCAGCCAAGATTGGGGGGCCCAGCATTTT | CASSQDWGAQHF
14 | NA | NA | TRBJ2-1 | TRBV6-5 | TGTGCCAGCAGTTACTCAATGCCAGGCAATGAGCAGTTCTTC | CASSYSMPGNEQFF
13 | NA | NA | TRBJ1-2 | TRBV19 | TGTGCCAGTAGTCGGTCACAGGGCAATGGCTACACCTTC | CASSRSQGNGYTF